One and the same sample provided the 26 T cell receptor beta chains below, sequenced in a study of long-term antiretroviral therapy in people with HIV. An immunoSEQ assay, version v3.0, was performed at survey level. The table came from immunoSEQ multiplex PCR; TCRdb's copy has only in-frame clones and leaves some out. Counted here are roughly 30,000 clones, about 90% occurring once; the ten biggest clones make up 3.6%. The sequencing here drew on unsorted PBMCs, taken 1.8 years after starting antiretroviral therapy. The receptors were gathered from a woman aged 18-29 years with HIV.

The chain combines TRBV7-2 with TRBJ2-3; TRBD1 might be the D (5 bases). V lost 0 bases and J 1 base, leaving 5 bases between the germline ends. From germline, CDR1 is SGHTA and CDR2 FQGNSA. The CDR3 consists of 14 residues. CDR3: CASSLAGRTDTQYF. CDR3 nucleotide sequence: TGTGCCAGCAGCTTAGCGGGGCGCACAGATACGCAGTATTTT.

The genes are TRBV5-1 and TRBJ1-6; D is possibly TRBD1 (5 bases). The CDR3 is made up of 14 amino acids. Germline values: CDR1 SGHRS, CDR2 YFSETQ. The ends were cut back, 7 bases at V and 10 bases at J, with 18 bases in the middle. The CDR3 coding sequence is TGCGCCAGCGGGGAGCAGGGATCAGAGTCACCCCTCCACTTT. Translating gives CASGEQGSESPLHF.

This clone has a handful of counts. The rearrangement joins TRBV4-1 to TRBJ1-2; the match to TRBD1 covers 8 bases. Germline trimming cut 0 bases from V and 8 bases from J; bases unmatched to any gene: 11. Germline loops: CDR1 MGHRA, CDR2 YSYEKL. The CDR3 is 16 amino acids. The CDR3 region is CASSQDLGSRGLGYTF. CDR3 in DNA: TGCGCCAGCAGCCAAGATTTAGGTAGCAGGGGGCTCGGCTACACCTTC.

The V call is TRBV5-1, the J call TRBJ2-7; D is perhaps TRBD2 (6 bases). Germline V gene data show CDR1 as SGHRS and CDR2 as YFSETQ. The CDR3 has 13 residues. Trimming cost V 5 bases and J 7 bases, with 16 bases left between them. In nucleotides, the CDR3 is TGCGCCAGCAGTAGAGCGGGCCCGGCTGAGCAGTACTTC. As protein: CASSRAGPAEQYF.

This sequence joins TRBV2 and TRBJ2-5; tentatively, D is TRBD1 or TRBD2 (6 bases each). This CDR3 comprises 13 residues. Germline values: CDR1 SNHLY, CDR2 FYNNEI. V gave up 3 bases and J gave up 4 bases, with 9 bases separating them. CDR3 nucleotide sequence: TGTGCCAGCAGTGACTCGGGGGCAGAGACCCAGTACTTC. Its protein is CASSDSGAETQYF. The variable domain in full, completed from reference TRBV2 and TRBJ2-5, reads EPEVTQTPSHQVTQMGQEVILRCVPISNHLYFYWYRQILGQKVEFLVSFYNNEISEKSEIFDDQFSVERPDGSNFTLKIRSTKLEDSAMYFCASSDSGAETQYFGPGTRLLVL.

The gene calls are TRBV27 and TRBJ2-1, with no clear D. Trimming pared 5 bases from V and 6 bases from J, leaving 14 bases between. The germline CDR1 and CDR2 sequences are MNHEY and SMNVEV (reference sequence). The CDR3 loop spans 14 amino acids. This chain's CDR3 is CASSLWAIPNEQFF. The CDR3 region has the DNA TGTGCCAGCAGTCTCTGGGCTATTCCCAATGAGCAGTTCTTC.

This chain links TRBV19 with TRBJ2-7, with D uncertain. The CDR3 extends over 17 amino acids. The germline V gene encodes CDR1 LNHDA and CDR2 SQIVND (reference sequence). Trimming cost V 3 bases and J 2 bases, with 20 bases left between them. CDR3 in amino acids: CASSIKIGPLTPYEQYF. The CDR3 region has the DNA TGTGCCAGTAGTATCAAAATCGGCCCACTGACTCCCTACGAGCAGTACTTC.

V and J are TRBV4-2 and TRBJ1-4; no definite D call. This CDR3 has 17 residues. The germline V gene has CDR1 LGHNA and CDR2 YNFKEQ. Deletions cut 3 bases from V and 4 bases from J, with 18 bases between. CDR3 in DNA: TGTGCCAGCAGCCAGAGAGGTCTTAGAGAGCTTAATGAAAAACTGTTTTTT. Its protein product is CASSQRGLRELNEKLFF.

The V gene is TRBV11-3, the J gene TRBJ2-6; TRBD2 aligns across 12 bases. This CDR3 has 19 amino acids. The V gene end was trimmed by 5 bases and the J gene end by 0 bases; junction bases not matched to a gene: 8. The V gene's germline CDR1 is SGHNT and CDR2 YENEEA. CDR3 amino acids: CASSSTTSGRPSGANVLTF. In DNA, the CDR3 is TGTGCCAGCAGCAGTACGACTAGCGGGAGACCCTCTGGGGCCAACGTCCTGACTTTC.

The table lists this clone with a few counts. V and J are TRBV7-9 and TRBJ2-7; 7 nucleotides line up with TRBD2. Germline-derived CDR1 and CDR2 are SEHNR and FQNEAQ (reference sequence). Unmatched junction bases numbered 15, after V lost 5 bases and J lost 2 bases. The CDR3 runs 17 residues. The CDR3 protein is CASSLVSRRTRPYEQYF. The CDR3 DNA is TGTGCCAGCAGCCTCGTAAGCCGTAGGACTAGGCCCTACGAGCAGTACTTC.

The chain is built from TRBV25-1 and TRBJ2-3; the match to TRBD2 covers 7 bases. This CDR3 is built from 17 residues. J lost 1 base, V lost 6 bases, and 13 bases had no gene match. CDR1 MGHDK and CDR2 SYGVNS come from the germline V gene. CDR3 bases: TGTGCCAGCAGGGGAGCGGGAAAGGGGTCGGGCACAGATACGCAGTATTTT. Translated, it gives CASRGAGKGSGTDTQYF.

This CDR3 is CASSFGGANYGYTF. CDR3 sequence (DNA): TGTGCCAGCAGCTTTGGTGGAGCTAACTATGGCTACACCTTC. The chain uses TRBV5-4 and TRBJ1-2; no reliable D call. The ends were cut back, 2 bases at V and 0 bases at J, with 8 bases in the middle. Germline V CDR1 and CDR2: SGHNT, YYREEE (reference sequence). CDR3 size: 14 residues.

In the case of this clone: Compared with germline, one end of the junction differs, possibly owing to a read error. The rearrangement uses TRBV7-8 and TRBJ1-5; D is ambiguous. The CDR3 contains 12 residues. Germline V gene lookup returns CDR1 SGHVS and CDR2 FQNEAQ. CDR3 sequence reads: CASSLDTQFRFF. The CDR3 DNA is TGTGCCAGCAGCTTAGATACGCAATTCCGGTTTTTT.

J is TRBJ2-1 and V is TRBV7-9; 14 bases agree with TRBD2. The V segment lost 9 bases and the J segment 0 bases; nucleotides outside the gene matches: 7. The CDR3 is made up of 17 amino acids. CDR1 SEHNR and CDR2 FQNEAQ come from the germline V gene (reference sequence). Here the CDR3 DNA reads TGTGCCAGAGAGAACGGGACTAGCGGGAGCTCCTACAATGAGCAGTTCTTC. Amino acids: CARENGTSGSSYNEQFF. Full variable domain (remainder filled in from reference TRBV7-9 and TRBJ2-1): DTGVSQNPRHKITKRGQNVTFRCDPISEHNRLYWYRQTLGQGPEFLTYFQNEAQLEKSRLLSDRFSAERPKGSFSTLEIQRTEQGDSAMYLCARENGTSGSSYNEQFFGPGTRLTVL.

CDR3 sequence reads: CASSMTVQETQYF. CDR3 DNA sequence: TGTGCCAGCAGCATGACAGTACAAGAGACCCAGTACTTC. The chain employs TRBV5-6 and TRBJ2-5; perhaps TRBD1 as D (5 bases). Germline CDR1 and CDR2: SGHDT and YYEEEE. Trimming took off 4 bases at V and 2 bases at J, with 9 bases between the two ends. The CDR3 has 13 amino acids.

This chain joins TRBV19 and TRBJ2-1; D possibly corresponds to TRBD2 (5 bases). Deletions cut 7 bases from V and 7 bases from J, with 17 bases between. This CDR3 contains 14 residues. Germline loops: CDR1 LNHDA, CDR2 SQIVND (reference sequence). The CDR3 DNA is TGTGCCAGTAAGCCTATCACTAGTTCGAATGAGCAGTTCTTC. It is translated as CASKPITSSNEQFF. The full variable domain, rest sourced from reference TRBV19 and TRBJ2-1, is DGGITQSPKYLFRKEGQNVTLSCEQNLNHDAMYWYRQDPGQGLRLIYYSQIVNDFQKGDIAEGYSVSREKKESFPLTVTSAQKNPTAFYLCASKPITSSNEQFFGPGTRLTVL.

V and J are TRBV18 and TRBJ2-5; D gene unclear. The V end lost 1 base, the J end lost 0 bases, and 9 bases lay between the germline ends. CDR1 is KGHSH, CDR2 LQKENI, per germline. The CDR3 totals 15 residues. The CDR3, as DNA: TGTGCCAGCTCACCACTACCCGGAGACCAAGAGACCCAGTACTTC. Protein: CASSPLPGDQETQYF.

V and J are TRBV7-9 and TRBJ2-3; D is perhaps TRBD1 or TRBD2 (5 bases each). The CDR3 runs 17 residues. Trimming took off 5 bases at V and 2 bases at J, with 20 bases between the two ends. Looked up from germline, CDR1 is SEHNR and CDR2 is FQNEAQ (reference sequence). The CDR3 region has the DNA TGTGCCAGCAGCCCGTATCAGGGAGTAGCCTCCACAGATACGCAGTATTTT. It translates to CASSPYQGVASTDTQYF.

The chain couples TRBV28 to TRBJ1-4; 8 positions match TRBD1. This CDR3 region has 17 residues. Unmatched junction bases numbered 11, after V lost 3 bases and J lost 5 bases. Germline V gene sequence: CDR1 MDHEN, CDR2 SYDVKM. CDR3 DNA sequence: TGTGCCAGCAGTTTTACCCTGAACAGGGGGAGAAATGAAAAACTGTTTTTT. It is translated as CASSFTLNRGRNEKLFF.

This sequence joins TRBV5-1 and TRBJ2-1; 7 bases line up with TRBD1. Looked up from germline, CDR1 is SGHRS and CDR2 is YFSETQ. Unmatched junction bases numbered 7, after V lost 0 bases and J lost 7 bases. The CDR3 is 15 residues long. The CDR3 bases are TGCGCCAGCAGCTTGGGGGCCGGGACAGAAAATGAGCAGTTCTTC. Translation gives CASSLGAGTENEQFF. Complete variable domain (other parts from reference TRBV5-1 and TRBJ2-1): KAGVTQTPRYLIKTRGQQVTLSCSPISGHRSVSWYQQTPGQGLQFLFEYFSETQRNKGNFPGRFSGRQFSNSRSEMNVSTLELGDSALYLCASSLGAGTENEQFFGPGTRLTVL.

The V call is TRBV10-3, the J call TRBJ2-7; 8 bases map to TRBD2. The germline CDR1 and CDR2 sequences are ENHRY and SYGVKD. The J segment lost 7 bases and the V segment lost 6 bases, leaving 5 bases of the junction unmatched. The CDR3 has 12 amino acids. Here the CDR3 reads CAIRGLAGEQYF. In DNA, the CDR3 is TGTGCCATCAGAGGACTAGCTGGTGAGCAGTACTTC.

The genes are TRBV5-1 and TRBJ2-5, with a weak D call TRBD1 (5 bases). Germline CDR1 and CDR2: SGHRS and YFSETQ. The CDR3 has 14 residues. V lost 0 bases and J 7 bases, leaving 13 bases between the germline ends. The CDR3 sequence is CASSLGQGGGTQYF. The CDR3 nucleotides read TGCGCCAGCAGCTTGGGGCAGGGCGGCGGGACCCAGTACTTC.

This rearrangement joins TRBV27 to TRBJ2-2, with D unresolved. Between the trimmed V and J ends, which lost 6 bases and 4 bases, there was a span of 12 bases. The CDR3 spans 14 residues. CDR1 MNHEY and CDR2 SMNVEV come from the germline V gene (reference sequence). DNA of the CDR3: TGTGCCAGCAGGACTGCAAGCCGCACCGGGGAGCTGTTTTTT. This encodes CASRTASRTGELFF.

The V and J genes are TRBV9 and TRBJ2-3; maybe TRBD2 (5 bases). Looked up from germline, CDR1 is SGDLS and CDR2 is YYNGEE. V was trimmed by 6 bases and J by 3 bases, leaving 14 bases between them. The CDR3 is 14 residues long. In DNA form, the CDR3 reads TGTGCCAGCAAAAGGCTAGTAGCGACAGATACGCAGTATTTT. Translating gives CASKRLVATDTQYF.

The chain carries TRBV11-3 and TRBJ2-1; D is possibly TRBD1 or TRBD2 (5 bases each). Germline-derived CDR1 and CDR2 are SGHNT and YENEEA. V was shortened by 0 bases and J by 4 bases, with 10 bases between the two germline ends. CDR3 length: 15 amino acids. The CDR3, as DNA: TGTGCCAGCAGCTTAGATGGGACCCCATACAATGAGCAGTTCTTC. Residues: CASSLDGTPYNEQFF.

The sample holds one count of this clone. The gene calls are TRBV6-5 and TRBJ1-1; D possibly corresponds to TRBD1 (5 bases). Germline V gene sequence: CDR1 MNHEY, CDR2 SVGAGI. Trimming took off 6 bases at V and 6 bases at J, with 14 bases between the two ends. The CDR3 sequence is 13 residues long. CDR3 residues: CASRRIQGAEAFF. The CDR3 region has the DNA TGTGCCAGCAGGAGGATCCAAGGGGCTGAAGCTTTCTTT.